Detailed here is one T cell receptor (beta chain). What it binds is not known. Since no conserved phenylalanine or tryptophan closes the CDR3, a read error is the likely cause. Amplification of TCR beta CDR3 regions was performed using RNA transcripts as template. Primed by the HTBI set, a first-round RT-PCR was run on the TCR CDR3. TCRdb reanalysed the multiplex PCR reads using MiXCR and keeps one entry per CDR3 protein. The sample holds over 450,000 distinct CDR3 sequences, around an eighth seen once. Graves' hyperthyroidism was deemed stable given no ophthalmopathy progression within 18 months. Hyperthyroidism, newly diagnosed and lasting under 2 months, affected patients aged 18 to 65. Source material for PBMCs was about 10 ml fresh peripheral blood. This specimen comes from a study of T cells in Graves' hyperthyroidism and ophthalmopathy. Study observations and caveats: Ophthalmopathy onset followed model prediction by a median approximately 5.9 months.

Sequenced input: blood. This clonotype was obtained from a woman younger than 30 with Graves' hyperthyroidism.

CDR3 sequence: CASSLGLEPPSYNEQFL. In DNA form, the CDR3 reads TGTGCCAGCAGCTTAGGGCTAGAACCTCCCTCCTACAATGAGCAGTTCCTC. The V call is TRBV7-4, the J call TRBJ2-1, with unresolved D. The V gene lost 1 base and the J gene lost 0 bases, with 13 bases spanning the gap. Germline-derived CDR1 and CDR2 are SGHVT and SQSDAQ. The length of the CDR3 is 17 residues.